Listed below are T cell receptor beta chains from one sample, sequenced in a study of CD8+CD57+ T cells in acquired aplastic anemia. TCRdb used MiXCR to reprocess the reads, holding one entry per CDR3 protein. The profile shows tens of thousands of distinct CDR3 sequences, less than 65% of them singletons. The material sequenced was sorted CD4+, CD8+, or CD8+CD57+ T cells (not recorded which) from PBMCs. These TCRs come from a human donor in good health, serving as a control. Each CDR3 is given with its conserved first and last residue. A D gene is named only where the DNA matches it firmly. The listing skips clone size in some rows; elsewhere it reads once, few, many or a size class.

v_gene,d_gene,j_gene,abundance,CDR3aa,CDR3nt
TRBV29-1,NA,TRBJ2-1,NA,CSVAGDLYNEQFF,TGCAGCGTTGCAGGGGATCTCTACAATGAGCAGTTCTTC
TRBV6-7,TRBD2,TRBJ2-1,NA,CASSYLAGVSEQFF,TGTGCCAGCAGTTACTTAGCGGGAGTAAGTGAGCAGTTCTTC
TRBV12-3/TRBV12-4,NA,TRBJ2-5,NA,CASSFSGQQETQYF,TGTGCCAGCAGTTTTTCCGGACAACAAGAGACCCAGTACTTC
TRBV18,NA,TRBJ1-6,many,CASSDLGSPLHF,TGTGCCAGCTCCGACCTGGGGTCACCCCTCCACTTT
TRBV3-1,TRBD2,TRBJ2-1,once,CASSRNAGTTGEQFF,TGTGCCAGCAGCCGGAATGCCGGGACTACCGGTGAGCAGTTCTTC
TRBV20-1,NA,TRBJ1-1,NA,CSARVPGMNTEAFF,TGCAGTGCTAGAGTACCAGGGATGAACACTGAAGCTTTCTTT
TRBV20-1,NA,TRBJ2-5,once,CSAQLGAETQYF,TGCAGTGCCCAATTGGGGGCAGAGACCCAGTACTTC
TRBV6-1,TRBD1,TRBJ1-3,many,CASSERQGAGVNTIYF,TGTGCCAGCAGTGAGCGACAGGGGGCAGGGGTAAACACCATATATTTT
TRBV2,NA,TRBJ1-2,NA,CANGGQPDAGNTF,TGTGCCAACGGGGGTCAACCTGACGCTGGAAACACCTTC
TRBV7-9,TRBD2,TRBJ2-7,many,CASSPRLAGALGYEQYF,TGTGCCAGCAGTCCACGACTAGCGGGAGCTCTGGGCTACGAGCAGTACTTC
TRBV12-3/TRBV12-4,NA,TRBJ2-3,many,CASSPTSGRTDTQYF,TGTGCCAGCAGTCCCACTTCCGGGCGCACAGATACGCAGTATTTT
TRBV11-1,NA,TRBJ2-2,many,CASRLNNLGLPTQFGELFF,TGTGCCAGCCGCCTAAACAACCTGGGACTTCCAACGCAGTTTGGGGAGCTGTTTTTT
TRBV7-2,NA,TRBJ2-2,NA,CASSLLANTGELFF,TGTGCCAGCAGCTTACTAGCGAACACCGGGGAGCTGTTTTTT
TRBV20-1,NA,TRBJ1-2,NA,CSARGRVGYTF,TGCAGTGCTAGAGGCAGGGTCGGCTACACCTTC
TRBV6-4,NA,TRBJ2-1,NA,CASRSDEQFF,TGTGCCAGCAGATCCGATGAGCAGTTCTTC
TRBV20-1,NA,TRBJ1-2,NA,CSARNGYTF,TGCAGTGCTAGGAACGGCTACACCTTC
TRBV2,TRBD1,TRBJ2-7,few,CASSGGTYRGSEQYF,TGTGCCAGCAGTGGTGGGACTTACAGGGGGTCCGAGCAGTACTTC
TRBV12-3/TRBV12-4,NA,TRBJ1-2,many,CASSLTKTNYGYTF,TGTGCCAGCAGTTTGACGAAAACTAACTATGGCTACACCTTC
TRBV10-3,NA,TRBJ2-5,NA,CAISVTQETQYF,TGTGCCATCAGTGTGACCCAAGAGACCCAGTACTTC
TRBV15,NA,TRBJ2-7,NA,CATSRDKGTTYEQYF,TGTGCCACCAGCAGAGATAAGGGTACGACCTACGAGCAGTACTTC
TRBV24-1,TRBD2,TRBJ2-7,NA,CATSDTGTSAYEQYF,TGTGCCACCAGTGACACCGGGACTAGCGCGTACGAGCAGTACTTC
TRBV6-1,NA,TRBJ1-1,NA,CASTLTGKEAEAFF,TGTGCCAGCACGCTTACAGGGAAGGAGGCTGAAGCTTTCTTT
TRBV15,TRBD2,TRBJ2-3,medium-sized,CATSRELASSTDTQYF,TGTGCCACCAGCAGAGAACTAGCGTCTAGCACAGATACGCAGTATTTT
TRBV9,NA,TRBJ1-6,NA,CASSVGDSPLHF,TGTGCCAGCAGCGTCGGGGATTCACCCCTCCACTTT
TRBV3-1,NA,TRBJ1-2,many,CASSQGAGRTGGYTF,TGTGCCAGCAGCCAAGGGGCAGGGAGGACTGGTGGCTACACCTTC
TRBV19,NA,TRBJ2-7,once,CASRGLLSYEQYF,TGTGCCAGTAGAGGTCTTCTTTCCTACGAGCAGTACTTC
TRBV2,TRBD2,TRBJ2-5,NA,CASNWREQETQYF,TGTGCCAGCAACTGGCGGGAGCAAGAGACCCAGTACTTC
TRBV20-1,NA,TRBJ2-1,many,CSARALPGRSLSYNEQFF,TGCAGTGCCCGCGCCCTGCCGGGACGTTCGTTGTCCTACAATGAGCAGTTCTTC
TRBV7-6,NA,TRBJ2-5,NA,CASSPRTGVGVAQYF,TGTGCCAGCAGCCCTCGGACGGGTGTCGGGGTTGCCCAGTACTTC
TRBV11-2,TRBD1,TRBJ2-1,many,CASSAWTGGFIDEQFF,TGTGCCAGCAGCGCCTGGACAGGGGGCTTCATCGATGAGCAGTTCTTC
TRBV5-1,TRBD1,TRBJ2-7,NA,CASSWTGISYEQYF,TGCGCCAGCAGCTGGACAGGGATTAGCTATGAGCAGTACTTC
TRBV12-3/TRBV12-4,TRBD2,TRBJ2-5,many,CASSSLPGTSAQETQYF,TGTGCCAGCAGTTCCTTGCCCGGGACTAGCGCTCAAGAGACCCAGTACTTC
TRBV5-4,NA,TRBJ1-1,many,CASSDDRLSAFF,TGTGCCAGCAGCGACGACAGACTGTCAGCTTTCTTT
TRBV10-3,TRBD1,TRBJ1-1,medium-sized,CAISRNTGAGPEAFF,TGTGCCATCAGCCGAAACACAGGGGCGGGACCCGAAGCTTTCTTT
TRBV10-3,NA,TRBJ2-7,NA,CASSAKGVAGPYEQYF,TGTGCCAGCAGCGCAAAGGGGGTAGCGGGTCCCTACGAGCAGTACTTC
TRBV18,NA,TRBJ2-7,many,CASSRQGASGIYEQYF,TGTGCCAGCTCACGCCAGGGGGCTAGCGGGATATACGAGCAGTACTTC
TRBV2,TRBD1,TRBJ2-3,many,CASNGQGRTDTQYF,TGTGCCAGCAATGGACAGGGACGCACAGATACGCAGTATTTT
TRBV7-8,NA,TRBJ1-1,NA,CASKLGEAFF,TGTGCCAGCAAGCTGGGGGAAGCTTTCTTT
TRBV10-2,TRBD1,TRBJ1-5,NA,CASSEQGGNQPQHF,TGCGCCAGCAGTGAGCAGGGGGGTAATCAGCCCCAGCATTTT
TRBV7-9,NA,TRBJ1-1,NA,CASSLVGRAEAFF,TGTGCCAGCAGCTTAGTGGGCAGGGCTGAAGCTTTCTTT